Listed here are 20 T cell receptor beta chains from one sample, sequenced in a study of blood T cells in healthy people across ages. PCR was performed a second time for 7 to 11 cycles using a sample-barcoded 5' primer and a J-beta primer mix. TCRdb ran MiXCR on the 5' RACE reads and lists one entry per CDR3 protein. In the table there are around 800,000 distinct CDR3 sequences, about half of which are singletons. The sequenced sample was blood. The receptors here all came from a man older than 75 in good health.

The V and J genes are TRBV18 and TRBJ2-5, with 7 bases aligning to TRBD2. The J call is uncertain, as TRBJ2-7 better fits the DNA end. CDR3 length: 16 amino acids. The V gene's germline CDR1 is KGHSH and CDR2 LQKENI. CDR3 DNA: TGTGCCAGCTCACCCCGAGGAGCGGGATCAAGCAACGAGCAGTACTTC. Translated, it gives CASSPRGAGSSNEQYF.

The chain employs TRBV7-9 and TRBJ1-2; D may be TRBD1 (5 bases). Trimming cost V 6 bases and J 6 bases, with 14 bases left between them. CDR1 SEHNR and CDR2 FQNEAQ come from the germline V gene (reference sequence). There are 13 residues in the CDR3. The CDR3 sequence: CASSWQGGNGYTF. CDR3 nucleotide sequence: TGTGCCAGCAGTTGGCAGGGAGGGAATGGCTACACCTTC.

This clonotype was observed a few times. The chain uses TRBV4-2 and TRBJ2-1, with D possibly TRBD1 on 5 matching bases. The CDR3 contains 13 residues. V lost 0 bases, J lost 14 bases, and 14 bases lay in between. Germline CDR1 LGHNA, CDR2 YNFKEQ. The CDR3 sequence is CASSQDWQGPKFF. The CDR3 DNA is TGTGCCAGCAGCCAAGACTGGCAGGGCCCGAAGTTCTTC.

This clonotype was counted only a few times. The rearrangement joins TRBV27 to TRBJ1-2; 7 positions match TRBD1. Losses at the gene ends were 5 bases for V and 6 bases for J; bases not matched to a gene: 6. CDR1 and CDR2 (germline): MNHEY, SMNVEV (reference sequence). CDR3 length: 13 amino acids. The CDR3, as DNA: TGTGCCAGCAGTGCCCGGACAGGCCATGGCTACACCTTC. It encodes CASSARTGHGYTF.

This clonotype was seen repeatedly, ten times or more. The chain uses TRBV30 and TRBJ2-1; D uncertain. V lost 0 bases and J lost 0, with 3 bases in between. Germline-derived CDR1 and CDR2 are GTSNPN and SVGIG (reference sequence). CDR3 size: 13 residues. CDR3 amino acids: CAWSVLSYNEQFF. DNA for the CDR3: TGTGCCTGGAGTGTTCTCTCCTACAATGAGCAGTTCTTC. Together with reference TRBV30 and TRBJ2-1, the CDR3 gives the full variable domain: SQTIHQWPATLVQPVGSPLSLECTVEGTSNPNLYWYRQAAGRGLQLLFYSVGIGQISSEVPQNLSASRPQDRQFILSSKKLLLSDSGFYLCAWSVLSYNEQFFGPGTRLTVL.

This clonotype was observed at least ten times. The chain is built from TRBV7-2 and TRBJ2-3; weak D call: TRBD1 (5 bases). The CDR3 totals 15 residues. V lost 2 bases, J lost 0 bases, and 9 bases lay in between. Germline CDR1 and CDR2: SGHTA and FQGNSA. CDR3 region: CASSLQGISTDTQYF. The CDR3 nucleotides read TGTGCCAGCAGCTTACAGGGAATTAGCACAGATACGCAGTATTTT.

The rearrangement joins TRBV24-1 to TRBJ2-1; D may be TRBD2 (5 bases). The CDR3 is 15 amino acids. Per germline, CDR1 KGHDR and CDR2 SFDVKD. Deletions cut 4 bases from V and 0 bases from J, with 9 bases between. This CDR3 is CATSEAGSSYNEQFF. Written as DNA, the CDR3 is TGTGCCACCAGTGAGGCGGGTAGCTCCTACAATGAGCAGTTCTTC.

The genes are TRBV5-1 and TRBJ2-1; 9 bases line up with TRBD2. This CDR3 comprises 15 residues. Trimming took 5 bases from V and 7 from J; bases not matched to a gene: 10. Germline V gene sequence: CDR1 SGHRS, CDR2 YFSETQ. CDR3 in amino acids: CASRLPGLALNEQFF. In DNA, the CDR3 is TGCGCCAGCAGATTGCCCGGACTAGCGTTGAATGAGCAGTTCTTC.

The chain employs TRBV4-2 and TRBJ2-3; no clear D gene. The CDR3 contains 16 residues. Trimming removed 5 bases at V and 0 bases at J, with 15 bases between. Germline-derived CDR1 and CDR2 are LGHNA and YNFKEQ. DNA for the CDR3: TGTGCCAGCAGCTTTCTTTCCGCCTCTAGCACAGATACGCAGTATTTT. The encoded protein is CASSFLSASSTDTQYF.

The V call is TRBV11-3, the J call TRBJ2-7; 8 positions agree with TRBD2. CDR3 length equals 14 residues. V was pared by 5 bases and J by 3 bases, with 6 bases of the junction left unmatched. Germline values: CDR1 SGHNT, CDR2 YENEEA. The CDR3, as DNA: TGTGCCAGCAGCCTTAGCGGGAAGGGCTACGAGCAGTACTTC. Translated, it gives CASSLSGKGYEQYF.

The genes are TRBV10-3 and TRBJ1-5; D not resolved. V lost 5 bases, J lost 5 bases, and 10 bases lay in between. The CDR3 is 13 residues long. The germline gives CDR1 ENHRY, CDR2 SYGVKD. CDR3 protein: CAISPIGDQPQHF. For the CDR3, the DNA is TGTGCCATCAGTCCTATAGGAGATCAGCCCCAGCATTTT.

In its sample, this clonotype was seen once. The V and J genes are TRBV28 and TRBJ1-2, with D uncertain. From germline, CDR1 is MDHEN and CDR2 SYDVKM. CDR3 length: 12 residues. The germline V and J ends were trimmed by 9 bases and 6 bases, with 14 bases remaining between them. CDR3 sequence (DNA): TGTGCCAGTACCCCTCAGAGGGATGGCTACACCTTC. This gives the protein CASTPQRDGYTF.

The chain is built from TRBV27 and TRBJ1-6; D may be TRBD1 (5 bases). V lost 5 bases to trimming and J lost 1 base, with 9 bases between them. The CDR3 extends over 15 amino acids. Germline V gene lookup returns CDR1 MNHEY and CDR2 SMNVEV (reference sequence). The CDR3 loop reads CASSVGASYNSPLHF. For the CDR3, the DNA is TGTGCCAGCAGTGTAGGGGCTTCCTATAATTCACCCCTCCACTTT.

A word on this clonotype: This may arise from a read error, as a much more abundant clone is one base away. DNA for the CDR3: TGCAGTGGGGTTCGGGCGGGTAACCCCGACAATGAGCAGTACTTC. Residues: CSGVRAGNPDNEQYF. The rearrangement joins TRBV20-1 to TRBJ2-7; tentative D call: TRBD2 (5 bases). Trimming left V 7 bases short and J 7 bases short, with 26 bases between. Per germline, CDR1 DFQATT and CDR2 SNEGSKA (reference sequence). This CDR3 contains 15 residues.

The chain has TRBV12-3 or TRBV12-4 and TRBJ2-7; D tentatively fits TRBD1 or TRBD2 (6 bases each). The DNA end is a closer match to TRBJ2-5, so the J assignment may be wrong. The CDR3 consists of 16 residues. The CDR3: CASSPRRSGAIETQYF. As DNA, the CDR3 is TGTGCCAGCAGTCCCCGGCGTTCGGGGGCCATCGAGACCCAGTACTTC.

In nucleotides, the CDR3 is TGTGCCAGCAGTCGTGGGGACACCAACTACGAGCAGTACTTC. Its protein is CASSRGDTNYEQYF. V gene TRBV5-5 combines with J gene TRBJ2-7; D is perhaps TRBD1 (6 bases). V lost 5 bases and J 3 bases, leaving 15 bases between the germline ends. Germline CDR1 is SGHKS and CDR2 is YYEKEE (reference sequence). This CDR3 region has 14 residues.

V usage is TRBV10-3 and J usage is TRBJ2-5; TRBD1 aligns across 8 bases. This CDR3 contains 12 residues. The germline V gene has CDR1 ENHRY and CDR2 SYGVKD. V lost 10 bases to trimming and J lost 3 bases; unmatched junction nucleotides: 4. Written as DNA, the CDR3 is TGTGCCAGTCAGGGGGCAGAAGAGACCCAGTACTTC. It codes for CASQGAEETQYF.

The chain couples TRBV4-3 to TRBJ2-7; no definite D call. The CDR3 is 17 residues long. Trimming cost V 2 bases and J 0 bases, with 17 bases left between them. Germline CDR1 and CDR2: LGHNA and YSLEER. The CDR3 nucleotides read TGCGCCAGCAGCCAAAAGTTAACCGGGCTAGGCTCCTACGAGCAGTACTTC. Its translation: CASSQKLTGLGSYEQYF.

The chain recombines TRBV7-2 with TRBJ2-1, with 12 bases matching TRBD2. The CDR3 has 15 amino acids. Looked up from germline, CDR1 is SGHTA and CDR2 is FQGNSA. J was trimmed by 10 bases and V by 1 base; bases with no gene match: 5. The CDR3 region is CASSLEASGRVEQFF. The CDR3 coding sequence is TGTGCCAGCAGCTTAGAGGCTAGCGGGAGGGTGGAGCAGTTCTTC.

The CDR3 sequence is CASRDGRWYEQYF. CDR3 DNA sequence: TGTGCCAGCAGGGACGGGAGATGGTACGAGCAGTACTTC. The chain has TRBV27 and TRBJ2-7; tentative D call: TRBD2 (6 bases). This CDR3 is built from 13 residues. Germline V gene sequence: CDR1 MNHEY, CDR2 SMNVEV (reference sequence). Trimming took off 6 bases at V and 4 bases at J, with 13 bases between the two ends.